This T cell receptor (beta chain) is from a study of T cell responses to AZD1222 COVID-19 vaccine. In the study overall: Second-dose recipients at about 4 or about 12 weeks were treated as one pooled group. Study outcomes and limitations: After the peak T cell response, and only then, were repertoires sampled. The donor group comprised mostly white British people and more females; the analysis possibly underestimated clonal diversity.

Method: immunoSEQ multiplex PCR; TCRdb's copy keeps in-frame clones and lacks some. There are about 260,000 clones in the sample; more than 85% occur only once, and around 0.58% lies in the top ten. Per germline, CDR1 SGHTA and CDR2 FQGNSA. The CDR3 has 17 amino acids. After removal of 1 base from V and 7 bases from J, the junction contained 12 bases not matched to a gene. On this clone itself: Antigen specificity is unknown.

This receptor was obtained from an adult in good health. The sample was peripheral blood, taken on day 0 of AZD1222 vaccination. The chain links TRBV7-2 to TRBJ2-1; 8 bases line up with TRBD2. The CDR3 DNA reads TGTGCCAGCAGCTTAGTGGTTTTGGCGGGAGGTCGGAATGAGCAGTTCTTC. Amino acids: CASSLVVLAGGRNEQFF.